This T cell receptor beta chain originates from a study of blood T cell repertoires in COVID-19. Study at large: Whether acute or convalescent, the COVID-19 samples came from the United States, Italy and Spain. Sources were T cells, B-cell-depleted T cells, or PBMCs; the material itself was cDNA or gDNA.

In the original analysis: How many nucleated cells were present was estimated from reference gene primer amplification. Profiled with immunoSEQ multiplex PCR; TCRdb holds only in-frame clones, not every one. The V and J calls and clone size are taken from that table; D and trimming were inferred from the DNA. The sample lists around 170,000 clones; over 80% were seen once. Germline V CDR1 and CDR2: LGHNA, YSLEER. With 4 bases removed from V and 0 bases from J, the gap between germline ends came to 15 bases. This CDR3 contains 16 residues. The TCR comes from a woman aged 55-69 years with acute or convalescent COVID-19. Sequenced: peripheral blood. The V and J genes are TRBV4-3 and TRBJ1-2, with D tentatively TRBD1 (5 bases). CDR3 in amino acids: CASSLGAGTANYGYTF. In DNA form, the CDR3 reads TGCGCCAGCAGCCTTGGGGCAGGTACAGCTAACTATGGCTACACCTTC.